Below are 11 T cell receptor beta chains sequenced from a single sample in a study of vaccination effects on CD4 cells after COVID-19. Ahead of sequencing, the ViraFEST assay grew antigen-specific CD4+ T cells using viral peptide pools. Subsequent to a culture period of about ten days, CD4+ T cells were isolated. Infection with SARS-CoV-2 occurred in the person between March and December 2020, and PCR confirmed it. Participants each got two BNT162b2 or mRNA-1273 vaccine doses. Their cognate antigens are unknown. Generated by immunoSEQ multiplex PCR, the TCRdb table keeps only in-frame clones and is missing some. The table lists about 14,000 clones, nearly 80% of them singletons. Sequenced here: CD4+ T cells from PBMCs cultured with HCoV-NL63 spike peptides, sampled after COVID-19 vaccination. The receptors were sampled from a human donor who had a prior SARS-CoV-2 infection.

Sample share makes this clone large. The chain links TRBV6-6 to TRBJ2-1; D may be TRBD2 (6 bases). Trimming pared 8 bases from V and 1 base from J, leaving 12 bases between. Looked up from germline, CDR1 is MNHNY and CDR2 is SVGAGI (reference sequence). This CDR3 comprises 14 residues. The chain's CDR3 is CASRGLTSYNEQFF. The CDR3 nucleotides read TGTGCCAGCCGGGGACTTACATCCTACAATGAGCAGTTCTTC.

J is TRBJ2-7 and V is TRBV21-1; the table's D call, TRBD2, was not checked against the DNA. TRBV21-1 is a pseudogene locus. This CDR3 has 14 residues. This CDR3 reads CASSRFCSSYEQYF. CDR3 sequence (DNA): TGTGCCAGCAGCCGTTTCTGTAGCTCCTACGAGCAGTACTTC.

The CDR3 sequence: CASSETVPPLPDTQYF. CDR3 in DNA: TGTGCCAGCAGTGAAACGGTACCCCCCCTCCCAGATACGCAGTATTTT. The chain uses TRBV6-1 and TRBJ2-3; D is undetermined. The CDR3 sequence is 16 residues long. The V gene's germline CDR1 is MNHNS and CDR2 SASEGT. V was cut by 2 bases and J by 4 bases, with 16 bases left in between.

V is TRBV11-3 and J is TRBJ1-1; D gene unclear. Trimming cost V 4 bases and J 3 bases, with 12 bases left between them. Looked up from germline, CDR1 is SGHNT and CDR2 is YENEEA. The CDR3 sequence is 14 residues long. The CDR3 is CASSSDGGHTEAFF. Here the CDR3 DNA reads TGTGCCAGCAGCTCGGACGGTGGCCACACTGAAGCTTTCTTT.

The gene calls are TRBV18 and TRBJ1-2, with D uncertain. The CDR3 spans 12 residues. Germline V gene data show CDR1 as KGHSH and CDR2 as LQKENI. V was clipped by 6 bases and J by 7 bases, with 12 bases between them. The CDR3 spells CASSELSRGYTF. The DNA for the CDR3 is TGTGCCAGCTCGGAGCTGTCGCGTGGCTACACCTTC.

This chain connects TRBV5-4 to TRBJ2-1; 12 nucleotides agree with TRBD2. Germline V gives CDR1 SGHNT, CDR2 YYREEE (reference sequence). The CDR3 is 16 residues long. J was trimmed by 8 bases and V by 3 bases; bases with no gene match: 9. The CDR3 DNA reads TGTGCCAGCAGCTCCCTAGCGGGAGGGCCTGTCGATGAGCAGTTCTTC. Its translation is CASSSLAGGPVDEQFF.

The chain carries TRBV5-5 and TRBJ1-6, with 7 bases identical to TRBD1. Trimming cost V 0 bases and J 9 bases; bases outside gene matches: 12. The CDR3 sequence is 17 residues long. Per the germline V gene, CDR1 is SGHKS and CDR2 is YYEKEE (reference sequence). The CDR3 loop reads CASSLGPPTGTGSPLHF. In DNA form, the CDR3 reads TGTGCCAGCAGCTTGGGACCCCCGACAGGGACGGGTTCACCCCTCCACTTT.

This clone was found a few times. CDR3 sequence: CASSPGQGGKAFF. CDR3 sequence (DNA): TGTGCCAGCAGCCCTGGACAGGGGGGCAAAGCTTTCTTT. This chain connects TRBV11-3 to TRBJ1-1, with 10 bases fitting TRBD1. Germline V gene data show CDR1 as SGHNT and CDR2 as YENEEA. The CDR3 is 13 residues long. V shed 5 bases, J shed 9 bases, and the junction held 6 bases outside the gene matches.

J is TRBJ2-7 and V is TRBV18; D gene unclear. Trimming shortened V by 2 bases and J by 4 bases, and 6 bases separated the two germline ends. The CDR3 is made up of 12 amino acids. Germline CDR1 reads KGHSH; CDR2 reads LQKENI. CDR3 coding DNA: TGTGCCAGCTCACCATCAGATTACGAGCAGTACTTC. This translates into CASSPSDYEQYF.

The V call is TRBV10-3, the J call TRBJ2-3; 9 positions match TRBD2. V lost 4 bases to trimming and J lost 4 bases; unmatched junction nucleotides: 9. CDR3 length: 16 residues. Germline CDR1 and CDR2: ENHRY and SYGVKD. CDR3 amino acids: CAISALGAGGPDTQYF. The CDR3 nucleotides read TGTGCCATCAGTGCCCTAGGGGCGGGAGGGCCAGATACGCAGTATTTT.

With respect to this clone: A junction boundary mismatches the germline segment, possibly from a read error. DNA of the CDR3: TGTGCCAGCAGCCAAGATCGGCTTGAGCCGTACTTC. The encoded protein is CASSQDRLEPYF. This rearrangement joins TRBV3-1 (or the pseudogene TRBV3-2) to TRBJ2-7; D is unresolved. Germline V gives CDR1 LGHDT, CDR2 YNNKEL (reference sequence). The CDR3 consists of 12 residues.